The 13 T cell receptor beta chains given below trace back to one sample, sequenced in a study of CXCR3-negative and CXCR3-positive naive CD8 T cells. The libraries of TRB cDNA were constructed through 5' RACE using UMI labels. Each CDR3 protein gets one entry in TCRdb, which reprocessed the 5' RACE reads and gives no DNA. Its table records around 6,000 distinct CDR3 sequences. Specimen: naive CXCR3- CD8+ T cells from blood. Sample subset: CD45RO-CCR7+CD27+CD95- naive CD8+ T cells lacking CXCR3 (TNR3-). The source is a human donor in good health. Some clones in this sample may be carry-over from other donors' samples.

The rearrangement joins TRBV6-2 or TRBV6-3 to TRBJ2-7. The length of the CDR3 is 11 residues. Germline values: CDR1 MNHEY, CDR2 SVGEGT. CDR3 sequence reads: CASSYTYEQYF.

V and J are TRBV7-8 and TRBJ2-5; checking the TCRdb D call of TRBD2 is not possible without DNA. This CDR3 region has 15 residues. Germline CDR1 SGHVS, CDR2 FQNEAQ. This chain's CDR3 is CASSLEGSGAETQYF.

This sequence joins TRBV5-1 and TRBJ2-7; TCRdb returns TRBD1, unconfirmable since there is no DNA. The CDR3 sequence is 13 residues long. Germline loops: CDR1 SGHRS, CDR2 YFSETQ. CDR3 sequence reads: CASSLEGSGEQYF. Based on the CDR3 plus reference TRBV5-1 and TRBJ2-7, the full variable domain is KAGVTQTPRYLIKTRGQQVTLSCSPISGHRSVSWYQQTPGQGLQFLFEYFSETQRNKGNFPGRFSGRQFSNSRSEMNVSTLELGDSALYLCASSLEGSGEQYFGPGTRLTVT.

Its frequency marks this clonotype as medium-sized. Here the CDR3 reads CASSPDSYNEQFF. V gene TRBV7-9 combines with J gene TRBJ2-1. Germline V lookup: CDR1 SEHNR, CDR2 FQNEAQ (reference sequence). The CDR3 loop spans 13 amino acids.

This chain's CDR3 is CSWTASSGTEAFF. The chain carries TRBV29-1 and TRBJ1-1. CDR3 size: 13 residues. CDR1 is SQVTM and CDR2 is ANQGSEA in the germline V gene.

J is TRBJ1-6 and V is TRBV7-2. The CDR3 is 13 amino acids. CDR1 and CDR2 from the germline V gene are SGHTA and FQGNSA. The CDR3 loop is CASSPGSDSPLHF.

The gene calls are TRBV6-2 or TRBV6-3 and TRBJ2-1; the TCRdb D gene call, TRBD1, has no DNA to confirm it. Germline V lookup: CDR1 MNHEY, CDR2 SVGEGT. This CDR3 region has 14 residues. CDR3 region: CASGGLGLYNEQFF.

By frequency, this clonotype is medium-sized. The chain has TRBV12-3 or TRBV12-4 and TRBJ1-1; the TCRdb D gene call, TRBD1, has no DNA to confirm it. CDR3 length: 13 amino acids. Here the CDR3 reads CASSRQGIAEAFF.

The V call is TRBV29-1, the J call TRBJ2-1; TCRdb reports TRBD1, a call that lacks DNA to check it against. The CDR3 sequence is 13 residues long. Germline V lookup: CDR1 SQVTM, CDR2 ANQGSEA. The CDR3 loop reads CSVGGLVGLEQFF.

The rearrangement uses TRBV5-1 and TRBJ2-1; TCRdb names TRBD1, which stays unverified in the absence of DNA. In germline, CDR1 is SGHRS, CDR2 YFSETQ. The CDR3 loop spans 13 amino acids. CDR3 sequence: CASSLRQGTEQFF. The entire variable domain, with the rest obtained from reference TRBV5-1 and TRBJ2-1, is as follows: KAGVTQTPRYLIKTRGQQVTLSCSPISGHRSVSWYQQTPGQGLQFLFEYFSETQRNKGNFPGRFSGRQFSNSRSEMNVSTLELGDSALYLCASSLRQGTEQFFGPGTRLTVL.

According to its frequency, this clonotype is medium-sized. V and J are TRBV27 and TRBJ2-7; the TRBD2 assignment by TCRdb is unverifiable without DNA. The CDR3 consists of 15 residues. CDR1 and CDR2 from the germline V gene are MNHEY and SMNVEV (reference sequence). CDR3 protein: CASSLLAGGPYEQYF.

This clonotype counts as medium-sized (0.01 to 0.1%) by frequency. The rearrangement links TRBV7-9 to TRBJ2-3. In germline, CDR1 is SEHNR, CDR2 FQNEAQ (reference sequence). The length of the CDR3 is 14 residues. This CDR3 reads CASSLGASTDTQYF. The entire variable domain, with the rest obtained from reference TRBV7-9 and TRBJ2-3, is as follows: DTGVSQNPRHKITKRGQNVTFRCDPISEHNRLYWYRQTLGQGPEFLTYFQNEAQLEKSRLLSDRFSAERPKGSFSTLEIQRTEQGDSAMYLCASSLGASTDTQYFGPGTRLTVL.

The chain is built from TRBV3-1 and TRBJ2-3; absent DNA, TCRdb's TRBD2 call cannot be checked. This CDR3 has 16 residues. Germline loops: CDR1 LGHDT, CDR2 YNNKEL (reference sequence). The CDR3 sequence is CASSQDVAGVTDTQYF.